These T cell receptor beta chains were read from a single sample in a study of Graves' ophthalmopathy and Graves' hyperthyroidism. MiXCR, run by TCRdb on the multiplex PCR reads, gives a single entry per CDR3 protein. The sample yields around 1,000,000 distinct CDR3 sequences, approximately 35% seen once. Material: peripheral blood or thyroid tissue (not recorded which). The receptor set was obtained from an adult man with Graves' hyperthyroidism. Each CDR3 is given with its conserved first and last residue. Each record gives: clone size, V gene, D gene, CDR3 length, J gene, CDR3 DNA, CDR3 protein. The D gene is left open where the match is weak. Clone size is shown for a subset of rows, as once, few, many or a class of expanded clone.

clone size: .; V gene: TRBV7-8; D gene: .; CDR3 length: 16; J gene: TRBJ2-5; CDR3 DNA: TGTGCCAGCAGCTTCCGGGGCAAAGGGGATAACGAGACCCAGTACTTC; CDR3 protein: CASSFRGKGDNETQYF
clone size: few; V gene: TRBV7-9; D gene: .; CDR3 length: 16; J gene: TRBJ2-7; CDR3 DNA: TGTGCCAGCAGCTTAGCTTTAGCTAGCGCGACCTACGAGCAGTACTTC; CDR3 protein: CASSLALASATYEQYF
clone size: many; V gene: TRBV29-1; D gene: .; CDR3 length: 10; J gene: TRBJ2-5; CDR3 DNA: TGCAGCGCAGTGAGTGAGACCCAGTACTTC; CDR3 protein: CSAVSETQYF
clone size: few; V gene: TRBV7-6; D gene: .; CDR3 length: 16; J gene: TRBJ1-2; CDR3 DNA: TGTGCCAGCAGCTTAGTGGTGGGGGCGAGTGGCTATGGCTACACCTTC; CDR3 protein: CASSLVVGASGYGYTF
clone size: .; V gene: TRBV4-2; D gene: TRBD2; CDR3 length: 18; J gene: TRBJ2-2; CDR3 DNA: TGTGCCAGCAGCCAAGGGGATCTAGCGGGGGTGAACACCGGGGAGCTGTTTTTT; CDR3 protein: CASSQGDLAGVNTGELFF
clone size: .; V gene: TRBV25-1; D gene: TRBD1; CDR3 length: 15; J gene: TRBJ2-7; CDR3 DNA: TGTGCCAGCAGCCAATCGGGACAGGGGGCTCAGGAGCAGTACTTC; CDR3 protein: CASSQSGQGAQEQYF
clone size: .; V gene: TRBV20-1; D gene: .; CDR3 length: 17; J gene: TRBJ2-7; CDR3 DNA: TGCAGTGCTGGTACGAAACTGCGAGGGATTAGCTCCTACGAGCAGTACTTC; CDR3 protein: CSAGTKLRGISSYEQYF
clone size: once; V gene: TRBV20-1; D gene: .; CDR3 length: 13; J gene: TRBJ1-1; CDR3 DNA: TGCAGAGGGTCGGGGGGACTGAACACTGAAGCTTTCTTT; CDR3 protein: CRGSGGLNTEAFF
clone size: .; V gene: TRBV5-1; D gene: .; CDR3 length: 18; J gene: TRBJ2-7; CDR3 DNA: TGCGCCAGCAGCTTGGGGATAAATTCAGACGAACCCCTCCACGAGCAGTACTTC; CDR3 protein: CASSLGINSDEPLHEQYF
clone size: few; V gene: TRBV11-1; D gene: .; CDR3 length: 18; J gene: TRBJ2-7; CDR3 DNA: TGTGCCAGCAATCCTTCTCGGGCCGGAGGGAGGTTCTCCTACGAGCAGTACTTC; CDR3 protein: CASNPSRAGGRFSYEQYF
clone size: few; V gene: TRBV20-1; D gene: TRBD2; CDR3 length: 13; J gene: TRBJ2-7; CDR3 DNA: TGCAGTGCTATGGGCGGGAGGTCCTACGAGCAGTACTTC; CDR3 protein: CSAMGGRSYEQYF
clone size: few; V gene: TRBV28; D gene: .; CDR3 length: 14; J gene: TRBJ2-7; CDR3 DNA: TGTGCCAGCAGCCCCCGACAGACCTCCTACGAGCAGTACTTC; CDR3 protein: CASSPRQTSYEQYF
clone size: .; V gene: TRBV29-1; D gene: TRBD1; CDR3 length: 13; J gene: TRBJ1-1; CDR3 DNA: TGCAGCGTTCAAACAGGGGGTTTTACTGAAGCTTTCTTT; CDR3 protein: CSVQTGGFTEAFF
clone size: many; V gene: TRBV29-1; D gene: .; CDR3 length: 14; J gene: TRBJ2-2; CDR3 DNA: TGCAGCGTTAACCCGCAGGAACAGGCCGGGGAGCTGTTTTTT; CDR3 protein: CSVNPQEQAGELFF
clone size: many; V gene: TRBV9; D gene: .; CDR3 length: 13; J gene: TRBJ1-2; CDR3 DNA: TGTGCCAGCAGCCTAGATCAGGGTGGCGGCTACACCTTC; CDR3 protein: CASSLDQGGGYTF
clone size: .; V gene: TRBV4-1; D gene: .; CDR3 length: 15; J gene: TRBJ2-7; CDR3 DNA: TGCGCCAGCAGCCAAAATCAGGTGGTAGGCTACGAGCAGTACTTC; CDR3 protein: CASSQNQVVGYEQYF
clone size: many; V gene: TRBV11-2; D gene: .; CDR3 length: 15; J gene: TRBJ2-2; CDR3 DNA: TGTGCCAGCAGCTTGGGACTCCTGAACACCGGGGAGCTGTTTTTT; CDR3 protein: CASSLGLLNTGELFF
clone size: .; V gene: TRBV5-4; D gene: TRBD2; CDR3 length: 15; J gene: TRBJ2-7; CDR3 DNA: TGTGCCAGCAGGCGGCCTAGCGGAGGGAGTTACGAGCAGTACTTC; CDR3 protein: CASRRPSGGSYEQYF
clone size: .; V gene: TRBV27; D gene: .; CDR3 length: 13; J gene: TRBJ1-1; CDR3 DNA: TGTGCCAGCAGTTTACGGGTAAACACTGAAGTTTTCTTT; CDR3 protein: CASSLRVNTEVFF
clone size: many; V gene: TRBV11-2; D gene: TRBD1; CDR3 length: 15; J gene: TRBJ2-7; CDR3 DNA: TGTGCCAGCAGCCGATCGACAGGGCCTTCCTACGAGCAGTACTTC; CDR3 protein: CASSRSTGPSYEQYF
clone size: .; V gene: TRBV5-1; D gene: .; CDR3 length: 15; J gene: TRBJ1-1; CDR3 DNA: TGCGCCAGCAGCGTGCTGGGGGGTTGGAACACTGAAGCTTTCTTT; CDR3 protein: CASSVLGGWNTEAFF
clone size: .; V gene: TRBV10-3; D gene: .; CDR3 length: 14; J gene: TRBJ1-5; CDR3 DNA: TGTGCCAGCAGTTCCCGGACAGAAGATCAGCCCCAGCATTTT; CDR3 protein: CASSSRTEDQPQHF
clone size: .; V gene: TRBV7-8; D gene: .; CDR3 length: 20; J gene: TRBJ1-1; CDR3 DNA: TGTGCCAGCAGCTTAGTAGGCGGGGTTTGGGGACGCCATCCGAACACTGAAGCTTTCTTT; CDR3 protein: CASSLVGGVWGRHPNTEAFF
clone size: many; V gene: TRBV10-3; D gene: .; CDR3 length: 13; J gene: TRBJ1-1; CDR3 DNA: TGTGCCGTCAGGTACCAGCAGAACACTGAAGCTTTCTTT; CDR3 protein: CAVRYQQNTEAFF